The TCR beta chain described here comes from a study of blood T cell repertoires in COVID-19. Study details: The samples span acute and convalescent COVID-19 from the United States, Italy and Spain. Sources were T cells, B-cell-depleted T cells, or PBMCs; the material itself was cDNA or gDNA.

The CDR3 totals 14 residues. Germline V lookup: CDR1 SEHNR, CDR2 FQNEAQ (reference sequence). Germline trimming cut 5 bases from V and 3 bases from J; bases unmatched to any gene: 7. As processed by the authors: Scientists estimated how many nucleated cells there were by amplifying reference gene primers. The table came from immunoSEQ multiplex PCR; TCRdb's copy has only in-frame clones and leaves some out. V and J calls and clone size are copied from that table; D and trimming were computed from the DNA. The table has more than 60,000 clones, nearly 85% seen once; the top ten hold 35% to 45%. The receptor comes from a human donor in a cohort sampled during active COVID-19. The chain combines TRBV7-9 with TRBJ2-7; TRBD1 matches 7 bases. What was sequenced was peripheral blood. As DNA, the CDR3 is TGTGCCAGCAGCCCGCGTTGGACAGGCTACGAGCAGTACTTC. Translating gives CASSPRWTGYEQYF. The complete variable domain, with remaining parts taken from reference TRBV7-9 and TRBJ2-7, reads DTGVSQNPRHKITKRGQNVTFRCDPISEHNRLYWYRQTLGQGPEFLTYFQNEAQLEKSRLLSDRFSAERPKGSFSTLEIQRTEQGDSAMYLCASSPRWTGYEQYFGPGTRLTVT.